Detailed here is one T cell receptor beta chain. Within the sample, other DNA sequences also encode this same CDR3. Deletions cut 3 bases from V and 2 bases from J, with 7 bases between. This CDR3 region has 14 residues. Germline-derived CDR1 and CDR2 are SEHNR and FQNEAQ (reference sequence). The data were taken from a study of blood T cell repertoires in COVID-19. Data came from immunoSEQ multiplex PCR; TCRdb stores just in-frame clones and leaves some out. The profile shows approximately 150,000 clones, around 90% of them singletons. The source of this sequence is a human donor in a cohort sampled during active COVID-19. The chain has TRBV7-9 and TRBJ2-2; D is perhaps TRBD1 (5 bases). The sample consisted of peripheral blood. In DNA, the CDR3 is TGTGCCAGCAGCTTTGGGGCTAACACCGGGGAGCTGTTTTTT. It codes for CASSFGANTGELFF.